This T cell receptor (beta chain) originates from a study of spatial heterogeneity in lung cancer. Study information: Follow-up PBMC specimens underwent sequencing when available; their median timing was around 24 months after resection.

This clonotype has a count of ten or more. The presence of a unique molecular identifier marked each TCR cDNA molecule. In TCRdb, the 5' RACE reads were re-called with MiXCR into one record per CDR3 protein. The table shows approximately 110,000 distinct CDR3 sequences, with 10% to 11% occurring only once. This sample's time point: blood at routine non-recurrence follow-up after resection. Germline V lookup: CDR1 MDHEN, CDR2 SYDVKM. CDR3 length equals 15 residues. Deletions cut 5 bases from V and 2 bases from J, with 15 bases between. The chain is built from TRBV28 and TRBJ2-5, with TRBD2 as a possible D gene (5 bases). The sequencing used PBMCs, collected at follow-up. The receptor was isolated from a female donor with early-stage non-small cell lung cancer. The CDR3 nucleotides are TGTGCCAGCAGTACCCCGCGGGCCTCACAAGAGACCCAGTACTTC. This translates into CASSTPRASQETQYF.